This T cell receptor (beta chain) was obtained from a study of blood T cell repertoires in COVID-19. About the study: COVID-19 samples from acute and convalescent phases originated in the United States, Italy and Spain. In each case, the material was cDNA or gDNA derived from T cells, B-cell-depleted T cells, or PBMCs.

Remarks on this clone: Relative to the germline gene, one junction end is altered; a read error may explain this.

Per the original data handling: Amplification with reference gene primers provided the estimates of nucleated cell counts. The method was immunoSEQ multiplex PCR; TCRdb's version includes in-frame clones alone and lacks a portion of them. Clone size and the V and J calls come from that table; the DNA yielded D and trimming. This sample carries 150,000 to 200,000 clones, around 93% of them seen once, and the ten largest clones take roughly 5%. The V gene's germline CDR1 is SGHDN and CDR2 FVKESK. The CDR3 sequence is 16 residues long. The clonotype was recovered from a woman between 45 and 65 years old with acute or convalescent COVID-19. The chain has TRBV14 and TRBJ2-7; 9 bases map to TRBD1. The source material was peripheral blood. CDR3 in DNA: TGTGCCAGCAGCCCGTTAGATACAGGGGGCTCCCACGAGCAGTACTTC. The encoded protein is CASSPLDTGGSHEQYF. Full variable domain (missing parts from reference TRBV14 and TRBJ2-7): EAGVTQFPSHSVIEKGQTVTLRCDPISGHDNLYWYRRVMGKEIKFLLHFVKESKQDESGMPNNRFLAERTGGTYSTLKVQPAELEDSGVYFCASSPLDTGGSHEQYFGPGTRLTVT.